The present T cell receptor beta chain was sequenced within a study of glioma-infiltrating T cells after dendritic cell vaccination. Study results and caveats: Only a small number of patients had complete blood and tumor samples. Estimated pretreatment TIL content predicted outcome after dendritic cell vaccination.

This CDR3 is built from 13 residues. V was clipped by 10 bases and J by 3 bases, with 13 bases between them. Germline values: CDR1 SNHLY, CDR2 FYNNEI. Sequenced by immunoSEQ multiplex PCR; TCRdb stores in-frame clones only, minus some. The data hold tens of thousands of clones, with around 80% observed a single time. Turning to this clone: Its antigen is not identified.

This receptor was identified in a human donor with glioblastoma. The chain links TRBV2 to TRBJ1-5; a weak D match, TRBD1 (6 bases). The sequences come from blood, collected before dendritic cell vaccination. The CDR3 DNA is TGTGCCACAAACAGGGACCCCAATCAGCCCCAGCATTTT. Amino acid sequence: CATNRDPNQPQHF.